The TCR beta chain described here comes from a study of blood T cell repertoires in COVID-19 (dated by TCRdb to 2018 to 2021). Turning to the overall study: Collaborator samples came from the United States, Italy and Spain and covered acute and convalescent phases of COVID-19. Sample metadata almost always included a de-identified subject ID, COVID-19 status, age in years and sex. Subjects who had been exposed to COVID-19, were actively infected with it, or had recovered from it provided the deeply sampled blood TCRbeta repertoires that made up the dataset. The prospective study material was composed of cDNA or gDNA derived from T cells, B-cell-depleted T cells, or PBMCs. Samples came from the ongoing ImmuneRACE study (first 160 participants) plus 1,254 subjects from 6 global collaborators. Where HLA class I and class II types were available, the types were taken from metadata supplied by the sample provider, not from assay-based typing. A freely available public database, intended as a resource for researchers studying the immune response to SARS-CoV-2, is where the repertoires were released. Study-wide findings and limitations: The quantity of clinical and demographic metadata differed by source and by participant and was supplied without curation.

CDR1 and CDR2 (SGHNT, YYREEE) derive from the germline V gene (reference sequence). The CDR3 contains 14 residues, cysteine and phenylalanine counted. Only the CDR3 DNA is retained, 42 bases long and in frame from the first base. V and J lose 1 base and 3 bases, and a span of 10 bases separates them. The immunoSEQ Assay, a bias-controlled multiplex PCR, was used to amplify TCRbeta CDR3 regions from genomic DNA. From the authors' description of their analysis: The number of nucleated cells in each sample was estimated by amplification of reference gene primers within the assay. To quantify the absolute abundance of each unique TCRbeta CDR3 rearrangement, sequence reads were collapsed and filtered. Productive Simpson clonality was computed per sample as the square root of Simpson's diversity index over productive rearrangements. TCRdb retrieved this table from immuneACCESS and kept in-frame rearrangements only. Not all clones are present; in checked studies, unresolved V genes account for under half, and no reason is known for the remainder. V and J calls and clone size are as listed in that table; D and trimming were resolved from the DNA. This sample holds about 240,000 clones; approximately 88% were observed only once. The ten largest clones add up to roughly 2.6% of the sample.

In the case of this clone: Its antigen remains unidentified. No base-level quality is on record; no much larger clone is a single base apart.

In the prospective study, participants were 18 to 89 years old, resided in approximately 22 geographic areas of the United States, and were enrolled through a virtual design. In the prospective study, cohorts were assigned on the basis of participant-reported clinical history obtained from a screening survey and a study questionnaire. In the prospective study, whole blood, serum and a nasopharyngeal or oropharyngeal swab were collected from each participant by mobile phlebotomists. Participants in the prospective study had the option to provide additional blood draws and questionnaires over a roughly two-month period. Before DNA extraction, prospective study blood samples were shipped either frozen or at room temperature.

Recombination connected TRBV5-4 to TRBJ1-1; no D gene call is confident. This clonotype originated in a woman in her 30s with acute COVID-19. Sequences were obtained from PBMCs or T cells enriched from blood (not recorded which). The DNA sequence reads TGTGCCAGCAGCTTGCGACCCGGGGACACTGAAGCTTTCTTT. This is translated as CASSLRPGDTEAFF.